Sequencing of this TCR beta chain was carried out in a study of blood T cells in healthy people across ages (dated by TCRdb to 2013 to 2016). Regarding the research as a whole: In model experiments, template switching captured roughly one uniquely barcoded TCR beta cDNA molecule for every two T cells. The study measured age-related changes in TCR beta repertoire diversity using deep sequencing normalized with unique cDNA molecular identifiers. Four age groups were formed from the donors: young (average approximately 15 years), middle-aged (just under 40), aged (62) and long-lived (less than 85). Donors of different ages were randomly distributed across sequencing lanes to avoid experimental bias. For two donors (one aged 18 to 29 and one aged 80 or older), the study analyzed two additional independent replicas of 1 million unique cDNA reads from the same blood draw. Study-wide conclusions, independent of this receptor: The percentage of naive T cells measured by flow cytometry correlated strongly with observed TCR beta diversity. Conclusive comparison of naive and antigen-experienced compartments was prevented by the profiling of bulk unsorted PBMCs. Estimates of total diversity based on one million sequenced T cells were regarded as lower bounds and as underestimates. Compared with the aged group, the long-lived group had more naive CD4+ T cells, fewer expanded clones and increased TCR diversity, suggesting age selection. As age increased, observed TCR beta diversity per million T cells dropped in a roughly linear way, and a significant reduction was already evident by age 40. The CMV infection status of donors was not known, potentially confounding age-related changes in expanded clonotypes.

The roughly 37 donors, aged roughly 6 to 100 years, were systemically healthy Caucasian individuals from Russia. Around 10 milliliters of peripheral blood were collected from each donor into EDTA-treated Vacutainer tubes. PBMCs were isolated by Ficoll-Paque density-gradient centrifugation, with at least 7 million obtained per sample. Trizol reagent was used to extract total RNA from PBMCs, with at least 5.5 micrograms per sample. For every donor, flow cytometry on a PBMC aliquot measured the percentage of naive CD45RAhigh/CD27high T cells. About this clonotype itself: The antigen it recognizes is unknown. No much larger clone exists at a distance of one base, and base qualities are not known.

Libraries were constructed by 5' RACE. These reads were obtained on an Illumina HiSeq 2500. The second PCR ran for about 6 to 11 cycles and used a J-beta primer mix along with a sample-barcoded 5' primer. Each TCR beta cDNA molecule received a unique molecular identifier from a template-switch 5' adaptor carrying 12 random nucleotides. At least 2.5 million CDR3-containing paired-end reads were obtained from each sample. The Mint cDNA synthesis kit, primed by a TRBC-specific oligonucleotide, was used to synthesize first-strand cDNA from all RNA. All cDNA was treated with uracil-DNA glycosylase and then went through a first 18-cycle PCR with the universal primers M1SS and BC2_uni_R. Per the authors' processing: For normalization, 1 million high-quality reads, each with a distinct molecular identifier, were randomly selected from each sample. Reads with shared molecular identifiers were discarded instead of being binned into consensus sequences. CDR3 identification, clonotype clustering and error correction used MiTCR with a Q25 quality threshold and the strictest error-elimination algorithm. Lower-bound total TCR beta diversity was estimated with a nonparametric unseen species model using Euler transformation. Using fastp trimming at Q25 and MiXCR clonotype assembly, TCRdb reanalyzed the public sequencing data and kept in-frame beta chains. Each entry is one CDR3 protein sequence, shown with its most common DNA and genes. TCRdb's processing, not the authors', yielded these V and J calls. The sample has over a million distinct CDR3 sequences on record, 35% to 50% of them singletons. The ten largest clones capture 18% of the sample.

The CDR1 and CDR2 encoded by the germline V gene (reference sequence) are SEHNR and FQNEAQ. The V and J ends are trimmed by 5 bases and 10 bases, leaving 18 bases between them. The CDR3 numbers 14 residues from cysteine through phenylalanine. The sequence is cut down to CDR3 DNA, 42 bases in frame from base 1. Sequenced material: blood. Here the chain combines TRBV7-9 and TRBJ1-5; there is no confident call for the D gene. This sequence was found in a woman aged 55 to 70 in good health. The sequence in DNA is TGTGCCAGCAGCCCGGACGCCAAATCGAGCCCCCAGCATTTT. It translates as CASSPDAKSSPQHF.